The 19 T cell receptor beta chains listed next were all sequenced from one sample in a study of monozygotic twins with inflammatory bowel disease. TCRdb reprocessed the 5' RACE reads; each CDR3 protein has one entry and no DNA is given. Its listing shows about 380,000 distinct CDR3 sequences. Source material: blood. All receptors derive from a human donor with ulcerative colitis or Crohn's disease, or a healthy co-twin of an affected twin (not recorded which).

The rearrangement uses TRBV6-2 or TRBV6-3 and TRBJ1-2; TCRdb designates TRBD1, a call that cannot be tested without DNA. In germline, CDR1 is MNHEY, CDR2 SVGEGT. The CDR3 totals 15 residues. This chain's CDR3 is CASKLTGGSGYGYTF.

V gene TRBV6-2 or TRBV6-3 combines with J gene TRBJ1-6; there is no DNA to check the TCRdb D call of TRBD1. This CDR3 is built from 13 residues. The germline gives CDR1 MNHEY, CDR2 SVGEGT. The CDR3 sequence is CASRGTGNSPLHF.

This chain links TRBV4-3 with TRBJ2-1; TCRdb names TRBD2, which stays unverified in the absence of DNA. This CDR3 is 16 amino acids long. Per the germline V gene, CDR1 is LGHNA and CDR2 is YSLEER. Here the CDR3 reads CASSQGLAGGWNEQFF.

The chain is built from TRBV20-1 and TRBJ1-3. The CDR3 contains 14 residues. Germline CDR1 and CDR2: DFQATT and SNEGSKA (reference sequence). CDR3 sequence reads: CSGIASSPGNTIYF.

The rearrangement joins TRBV10-3 to TRBJ2-2; lacking DNA, the TRBD1 call made by TCRdb goes unchecked. The CDR3 extends over 13 amino acids. The germline V gene encodes CDR1 ENHRY and CDR2 SYGVKD. The CDR3 sequence is CAISEGAGGELFF.

The chain recombines TRBV10-3 with TRBJ2-7; TCRdb designates TRBD2, a call that cannot be tested without DNA. Per germline, CDR1 ENHRY and CDR2 SYGVKD. This CDR3 spans 17 amino acids. CDR3 residues: CAISVGEPGLYSYEQYF.

The rearrangement joins TRBV7-9 to TRBJ2-1; TCRdb's D gene call, TRBD1, goes unchecked for lack of DNA. Germline-derived CDR1 and CDR2 are SEHNR and FQNEAQ (reference sequence). The CDR3 contains 16 residues. Here the CDR3 reads CASSLRGASSYNEQFF.

The chain carries TRBV28 and TRBJ2-7; TCRdb's D gene call, TRBD1, goes unchecked for lack of DNA. Germline CDR1 reads MDHEN; CDR2 reads SYDVKM. This CDR3 comprises 17 residues. The CDR3 region is CASSSRGPDRVYYEQYF.

The gene calls are TRBV10-3 and TRBJ2-6; the TRBD2 assignment by TCRdb is unverifiable without DNA. The CDR3 contains 17 residues. Germline V gene sequence: CDR1 ENHRY, CDR2 SYGVKD. CDR3 amino acids: CAIRDPALGSGANVLTF.

This CDR3 reads CASSRTAYQETQYF. V usage is TRBV19 and J usage is TRBJ2-5; the TRBD1 assignment by TCRdb is unverifiable without DNA. CDR3 length: 14 residues. CDR1 LNHDA and CDR2 SQIVND come from the germline V gene (reference sequence).

V usage is TRBV7-2 and J usage is TRBJ2-1; TCRdb outputs TRBD1, but without DNA this stays unchecked. The CDR3 runs 17 residues. CDR1 is SGHTA, CDR2 FQGNSA, per germline. CDR3 in amino acids: CASSSLRQGRVYNEQFF. Full variable domain (remainder filled in from reference TRBV7-2 and TRBJ2-1): GAGVSQSPSNKVTEKGKDVELRCDPISGHTALYWYRQSLGQGLEFLIYFQGNSAPDKSGLPSDRFSAERTGGSVSTLTIQRTQQEDSAVYLCASSSLRQGRVYNEQFFGPGTRLTVL.

The rearrangement links TRBV7-6 to TRBJ2-2; the TCRdb call, TRBD1, lacks DNA for checking. CDR1 and CDR2 from the germline V gene are SGHVS and FNYEAQ. The CDR3 is 15 residues long. CDR3 region: CASTLGGVNTGELFF.

This chain joins TRBV4-2 and TRBJ2-7; TCRdb calls TRBD2, which cannot be checked without DNA. The CDR3 runs to 16 residues. In germline, CDR1 is LGHNA, CDR2 YNFKEQ. CDR3 region: CASSQDLGTSGNEQYF.

The chain carries TRBV7-3 and TRBJ2-1; the TCRdb call, TRBD2, lacks DNA for checking. This CDR3 contains 17 residues. The V gene's germline CDR1 is SGHTA and CDR2 FQGTGA. This CDR3 is CASSLWGLAGEYNEQFF.

The V call is TRBV20-1, the J call TRBJ1-1. The germline CDR1 and CDR2 sequences are DFQATT and SNEGSKA (reference sequence). The CDR3 length is 17 residues. The CDR3 is CSASWVGQGGVNTEAFF.

The chain joins TRBV29-1 to TRBJ2-2. Germline assignment: CDR1 SQVTM and CDR2 ANQGSEA. This CDR3 contains 14 residues. This CDR3 is CSVEGYRTTGELFF.

V gene TRBV20-1 combines with J gene TRBJ2-1; the TCRdb D gene call, TRBD2, has no DNA to confirm it. Germline CDR1 and CDR2: DFQATT and SNEGSKA (reference sequence). The CDR3 length is 15 residues. The CDR3 sequence is CSARGPGGAYNEQFF.

This rearrangement joins TRBV9 to TRBJ1-6; the D call from TCRdb, TRBD1, cannot be confirmed without DNA. The germline CDR1 and CDR2 sequences are SGDLS and YYNGEE. This CDR3 is built from 14 residues. The CDR3 protein is CASSVGQGTSPLHF.

The chain carries TRBV7-6 and TRBJ2-5; TCRdb designates TRBD1, a call that cannot be tested without DNA. The CDR3 consists of 14 residues. Germline assignment: CDR1 SGHVS and CDR2 FNYEAQ. This CDR3 reads CASSLVEGSRTQYF.